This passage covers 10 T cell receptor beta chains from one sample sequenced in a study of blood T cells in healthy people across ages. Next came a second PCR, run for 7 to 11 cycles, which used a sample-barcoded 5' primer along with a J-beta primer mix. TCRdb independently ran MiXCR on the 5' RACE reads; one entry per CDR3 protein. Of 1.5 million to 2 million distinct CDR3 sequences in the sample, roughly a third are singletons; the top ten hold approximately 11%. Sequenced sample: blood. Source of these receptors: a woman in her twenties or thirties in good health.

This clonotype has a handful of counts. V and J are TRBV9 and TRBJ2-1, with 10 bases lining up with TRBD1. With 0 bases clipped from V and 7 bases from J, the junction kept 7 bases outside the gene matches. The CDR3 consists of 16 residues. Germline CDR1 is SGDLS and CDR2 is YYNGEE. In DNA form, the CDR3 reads TGTGCCAGCAGCGTAGAGCCGGGACAGGGGTGGAATGAGCAGTTCTTC. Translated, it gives CASSVEPGQGWNEQFF.

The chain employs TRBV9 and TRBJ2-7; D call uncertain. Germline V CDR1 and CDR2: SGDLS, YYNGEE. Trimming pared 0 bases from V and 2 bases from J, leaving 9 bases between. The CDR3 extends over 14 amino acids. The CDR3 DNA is TGTGCCAGCAGCGTAGGGCCCGCAACCTACGAGCAGTACTTC. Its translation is CASSVGPATYEQYF.

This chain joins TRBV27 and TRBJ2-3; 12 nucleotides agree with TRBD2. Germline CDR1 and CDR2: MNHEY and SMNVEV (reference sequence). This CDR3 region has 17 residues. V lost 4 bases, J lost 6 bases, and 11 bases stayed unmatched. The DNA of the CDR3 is TGTGCCAGCAGTTCCCTGCTAGCGGGAGGGCCGGGGGATACGCAGTATTTT. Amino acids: CASSSLLAGGPGDTQYF.

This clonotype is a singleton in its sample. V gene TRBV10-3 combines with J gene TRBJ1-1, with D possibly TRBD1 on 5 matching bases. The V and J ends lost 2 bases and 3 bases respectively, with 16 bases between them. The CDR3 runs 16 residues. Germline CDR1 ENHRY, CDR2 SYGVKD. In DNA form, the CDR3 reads TGTGCCATCAGTGAGGATTTTTGGGGGAGGGACACTGAAGCTTTCTTT. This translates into CAISEDFWGRDTEAFF.

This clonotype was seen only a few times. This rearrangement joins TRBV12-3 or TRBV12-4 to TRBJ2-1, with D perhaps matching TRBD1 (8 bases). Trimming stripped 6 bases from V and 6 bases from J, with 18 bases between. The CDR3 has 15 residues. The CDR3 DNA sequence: TGTGCCAGCAGGGAACAGGGGGGGGTGGTCAATGAGCAGTTCTTC. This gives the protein CASREQGGVVNEQFF.

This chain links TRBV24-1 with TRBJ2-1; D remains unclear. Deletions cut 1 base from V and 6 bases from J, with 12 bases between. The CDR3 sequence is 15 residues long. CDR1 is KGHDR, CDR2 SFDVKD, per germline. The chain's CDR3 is CATSDFGAGVNEQFF. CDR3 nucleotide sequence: TGTGCCACCAGTGATTTCGGTGCCGGAGTCAATGAGCAGTTCTTC.

CDR3 residues: CASSGGRINEQYF. The CDR3 DNA follows: TGTGCCAGCAGTGGTGGGAGGATCAACGAGCAGTACTTC. J is TRBJ2-7 and V is TRBV2, with D possibly TRBD2 on 6 matching bases. Germline CDR1 reads SNHLY; CDR2 reads FYNNEI. Trimming stripped 4 bases from V and 5 bases from J, with 12 bases between. This CDR3 has 13 residues. Combining the CDR3 with reference TRBV2 and TRBJ2-7 gives the whole variable domain EPEVTQTPSHQVTQMGQEVILRCVPISNHLYFYWYRQILGQKVEFLVSFYNNEISEKSEIFDDQFSVERPDGSNFTLKIRSTKLEDSAMYFCASSGGRINEQYFGPGTRLTVT.

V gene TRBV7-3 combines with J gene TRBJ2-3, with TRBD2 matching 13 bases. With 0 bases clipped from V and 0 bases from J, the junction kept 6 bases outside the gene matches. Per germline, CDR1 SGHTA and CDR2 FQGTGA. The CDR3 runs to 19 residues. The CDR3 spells CASSLTGTSGALSTDTQYF. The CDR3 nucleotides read TGTGCCAGCAGCTTAACTGGGACTAGCGGGGCGCTTAGCACAGATACGCAGTATTTT.

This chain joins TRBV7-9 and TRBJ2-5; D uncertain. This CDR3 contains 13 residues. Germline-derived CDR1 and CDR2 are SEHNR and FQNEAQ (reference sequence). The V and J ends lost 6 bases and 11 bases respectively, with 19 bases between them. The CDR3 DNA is TGTGCCAGCAGACGACCAAATGGTTTTCGGCAGTACTTC. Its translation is CASRRPNGFRQYF.

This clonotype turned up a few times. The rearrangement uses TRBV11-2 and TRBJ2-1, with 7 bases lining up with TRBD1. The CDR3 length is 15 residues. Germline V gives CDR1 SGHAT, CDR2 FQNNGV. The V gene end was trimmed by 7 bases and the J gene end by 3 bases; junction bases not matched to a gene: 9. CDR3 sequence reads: CASTKTGQYYNEQFF. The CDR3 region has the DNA TGTGCCAGCACCAAGACGGGACAGTACTACAATGAGCAGTTCTTC.